Following are 7 T cell receptor beta chains from one sample sequenced in a study of neoadjuvant anti-PD-1 for oral cavity cancer. Repertoires were generated with immunoSEQ multiplex PCR, while TCRdb's copy carries only in-frame clones and drops some. The sample holds around 9,100 clones, roughly 64% seen once. Indicated time point: after neoadjuvant nivolumab, at surgical resection. This material consisted of PBMCs, taken after nivolumab (anti-PD-1) treatment. The receptor source for this set is a person aged 40-85 years with oral cavity squamous cell carcinoma.

Only one count was recorded for this clone. This chain uses TRBV10-3 with TRBJ2-7, with 7 bases lining up with TRBD2. The CDR3 loop spans 15 amino acids. The ends lost 6 bases at V and 0 bases at J; junction bases unmatched: 8. CDR1 is ENHRY and CDR2 is SYGVKD in the germline V gene. This CDR3 is CAISRETSLSYEQYF. Written as DNA, the CDR3 is TGTGCCATCAGCCGGGAGACTAGCCTCTCCTACGAGCAGTACTTC.

This clone was seen only a few times. This chain joins TRBV9 and TRBJ1-1; TRBD1 is a possible D gene (5 bases). Trimming stripped 0 bases from V and 0 bases from J, with 12 bases between. Germline V gene data show CDR1 as SGDLS and CDR2 as YYNGEE. The CDR3 loop spans 16 amino acids. The CDR3 sequence is CASSVGTSWMNTEAFF. The CDR3 bases are TGTGCCAGCAGCGTAGGGACATCCTGGATGAACACTGAAGCTTTCTTT.

The chain links TRBV27 to TRBJ1-3, with D hard to call. From germline, CDR1 is MNHEY and CDR2 SMNVEV (reference sequence). The V end lost 8 bases, the J end lost 4 bases, and 9 bases lay between the germline ends. This CDR3 spans 12 amino acids. In DNA form, the CDR3 reads TGTGCCAGCGGAATCCAAGGAAACACCATATATTTT. This codes for CASGIQGNTIYF.

The rearrangement links TRBV5-1 to TRBJ1-1; 10 positions agree with TRBD1. The junction had 4 bases not matched to a gene; V was cut back by 4 bases and J by 7 bases. The CDR3 length is 13 residues. CDR1 SGHRS and CDR2 YFSETQ come from the germline V gene. The CDR3 sequence: CASSPWTGGEAFF. CDR3 coding DNA: TGCGCCAGCAGCCCATGGACAGGGGGTGAAGCTTTCTTT.

The V and J genes are TRBV6-1 and TRBJ2-6, with D unclear. The CDR3 spans 15 residues. The germline gives CDR1 MNHNS, CDR2 SASEGT. Trimming stripped 7 bases from V and 1 base from J, with 11 bases between. The DNA for the CDR3 is TGTGCCAGCACCCAGAGTAGATCTGGGGCCAACGTCCTGACTTTC. It is translated as CASTQSRSGANVLTF.

The table lists this clone with a few counts. The chain has TRBV9 and TRBJ2-7, with 12 bases that match TRBD2. Germline V CDR1 and CDR2: SGDLS, YYNGEE. The V and J ends lost 4 bases and 6 bases, in that order; junction bases with no gene match: 14. The CDR3 covers 17 residues. DNA for the CDR3: TGTGCCAGCAGCCTTGGGGCTAGCGGGGGGGGTAGTCCCGAGCAGTACTTC. It translates to CASSLGASGGGSPEQYF.

CDR3 region: CASSPSGAYGYTF. The CDR3 nucleotides read TGCGCCAGCAGTCCCTCAGGGGCCTATGGCTACACCTTC. The chain has TRBV10-2 and TRBJ1-2; D is possibly TRBD1 (6 bases). This CDR3 has 13 amino acids. Germline lookup yields CDR1 WSHSY and CDR2 SAAADI. V lost 5 bases and J 4 bases, leaving 11 bases between the germline ends.